This TCR beta chain comes out of a study of blood T cell repertoires in COVID-19. Study at large: Some COVID-19 samples were acute and others convalescent; all came from the United States, Italy and Spain.

Generated by immunoSEQ multiplex PCR, the TCRdb table keeps only in-frame clones and is missing some. The repertoire includes about 190,000 clones, around 90% of them detected once, and around 7% sits in the top ten. Germline CDR1 is SEHNR and CDR2 is FQNEAQ (reference sequence). The CDR3 length is 14 residues. V was cut by 1 base and J by 8 bases, with 14 bases left in between. The chain has TRBV7-9 and TRBJ1-2; D is undetermined. Sequenced: peripheral blood. The sequence came from a man aged 35 to 55 with acute or convalescent COVID-19. The CDR3 is CASSLDLRTDGYTF. The CDR3 nucleotides are TGTGCCAGCAGCTTAGATTTAAGAACAGACGGCTACACCTTC.